Listed below are T cell receptor beta chains from one sample, sequenced in a study of T cell responses to AZD1222 COVID-19 vaccine. Method: immunoSEQ multiplex PCR; TCRdb's copy keeps in-frame clones and lacks some. The repertoire consists of 150,000 to 180,000 clones, with about 87% occurring once and the leading ten covering less than 3.5%. The sequences come from peripheral blood, collected on day 0 of AZD1222 vaccination. The receptors derive from an adult in good health. Each CDR3 is given with its conserved first and last residue. The D gene is left open where the match is weak. Clone size is stated in some rows and not others, as once, few, many or a class when expanded.

d_gene: .; abundance: .; v_gene: TRBV7-6; j_gene: TRBJ1-1; CDR3nt: TGTGCCAGCAGCTTAGCCCCGGGGCTCTTCTGGGAGAACACTGAAGCTTTCTTT; CDR3aa: CASSLAPGLFWENTEAFF
d_gene: TRBD2; abundance: .; v_gene: TRBV4-3; j_gene: TRBJ2-3; CDR3nt: TGCGCCAGCAGCCAAGATCTCCTAGCGGGGGGCCTGCAGTATTTT; CDR3aa: CASSQDLLAGGLQYF
d_gene: TRBD1; abundance: .; v_gene: TRBV6-1; j_gene: TRBJ1-5; CDR3nt: TGTGCCAGCAGTGATAGGCAGGGGGCGCGTCAGCCCCAGCATTTT; CDR3aa: CASSDRQGARQPQHF
d_gene: TRBD1; abundance: .; v_gene: TRBV19; j_gene: TRBJ1-2; CDR3nt: TGTGCCAGTACCACAGGGGTCTATGGCTACACCTTC; CDR3aa: CASTTGVYGYTF
d_gene: .; abundance: .; v_gene: TRBV6-6; j_gene: TRBJ2-7; CDR3nt: TGTGCCAGTTCCTTACAGCGTCCCTACGAGCAGTACTTC; CDR3aa: CASSLQRPYEQYF
d_gene: .; abundance: .; v_gene: TRBV6-5; j_gene: TRBJ2-5; CDR3nt: TGTGCCAGCAGTCCCCGTCCCACAGAGACCCAGTACTTC; CDR3aa: CASSPRPTETQYF
d_gene: .; abundance: .; v_gene: TRBV6-5; j_gene: TRBJ1-5; CDR3nt: TGTGCCAGCAGCCATTCGGACGAGCCCCAGCATTTT; CDR3aa: CASSHSDEPQHF
d_gene: TRBD1; abundance: .; v_gene: TRBV6-6; j_gene: TRBJ1-5; CDR3nt: TGTGCCAGCAGTCCTTCCGGACAGGGGGCGGCATCTAACCTCAATCAGCCCCAGCATTTT; CDR3aa: CASSPSGQGAASNLNQPQHF
d_gene: .; abundance: .; v_gene: TRBV4-1; j_gene: TRBJ1-4; CDR3nt: TGCGCCAGCAGCCTACTTGCGGGGGCAACTAATGAAAAACTGTTTTTT; CDR3aa: CASSLLAGATNEKLFF
d_gene: TRBD1; abundance: once; v_gene: TRBV2; j_gene: TRBJ2-7; CDR3nt: TGTGCCAGCAGTCAGACAGGGCTCACCTACGAGCAGTACTTC; CDR3aa: CASSQTGLTYEQYF
d_gene: .; abundance: .; v_gene: TRBV27; j_gene: TRBJ2-1; CDR3nt: TGTGCCAGCGGGATGGGGTCCGGGCACCCCAATGAGCAGTTCTTC; CDR3aa: CASGMGSGHPNEQFF
d_gene: .; abundance: .; v_gene: TRBV12-3/TRBV12-4; j_gene: TRBJ2-1; CDR3nt: TGTGCCAGCAGTTTTAGTCCGTACAATGAGCAGTTCTTC; CDR3aa: CASSFSPYNEQFF
d_gene: TRBD1; abundance: .; v_gene: TRBV20-1; j_gene: TRBJ1-2; CDR3nt: TGCAGTGGGAGAGGGGGCCATGGCTACACCTTC; CDR3aa: CSGRGGHGYTF
d_gene: .; abundance: .; v_gene: TRBV18; j_gene: TRBJ1-1; CDR3nt: TGTGCCAGCTCACCACCTATGAACACTGAAGCTTTCTTT; CDR3aa: CASSPPMNTEAFF
d_gene: TRBD1; abundance: .; v_gene: TRBV29-1; j_gene: TRBJ2-2; CDR3nt: TGCAGCGTTAAACATCCGGGACAGGGAACCGGGGAGCTGTTTTTT; CDR3aa: CSVKHPGQGTGELFF
d_gene: TRBD1; abundance: .; v_gene: TRBV7-8; j_gene: TRBJ1-2; CDR3nt: TGTGCCAGCAGCCGGGACAGGCGTAATGGCTACACCTTC; CDR3aa: CASSRDRRNGYTF
d_gene: .; abundance: few; v_gene: TRBV20-1; j_gene: TRBJ2-1; CDR3nt: TGCAGTGTTGGGACAGAGCAGTTCTTC; CDR3aa: CSVGTEQFF
d_gene: .; abundance: .; v_gene: TRBV19; j_gene: TRBJ1-1; CDR3nt: TGTGCCAGTAGTGGTCACAGGGCCCAAGACACTGAAGCTTTCTTT; CDR3aa: CASSGHRAQDTEAFF
d_gene: .; abundance: few; v_gene: TRBV7-9; j_gene: TRBJ2-1; CDR3nt: TGTGCCAGCAGCTTAGTAGGGGGAGATAACAATGAGCAGTTCTTC; CDR3aa: CASSLVGGDNNEQFF
d_gene: .; abundance: .; v_gene: TRBV18; j_gene: TRBJ1-1; CDR3nt: TGTGCCAGCTCACCGGGGAGGAACACTGAAGCTTTCTTT; CDR3aa: CASSPGRNTEAFF
d_gene: .; abundance: .; v_gene: TRBV7-3; j_gene: TRBJ2-5; CDR3nt: TGTGCCAGCAGCTTATTAGGGACCGAAGAGACCCAGTACTTC; CDR3aa: CASSLLGTEETQYF
d_gene: .; abundance: .; v_gene: TRBV25-1; j_gene: TRBJ1-4; CDR3nt: TGTGCCAGCAGTGTCGGGTCCGGGGTTGAAAAACTGTTTTTT; CDR3aa: CASSVGSGVEKLFF
d_gene: TRBD1; abundance: .; v_gene: TRBV2; j_gene: TRBJ1-2; CDR3nt: TGTGCCAGCAGTAACCGGGACAGGGGAGGCTACACCTTC; CDR3aa: CASSNRDRGGYTF
d_gene: TRBD1; abundance: .; v_gene: TRBV5-1; j_gene: TRBJ1-1; CDR3nt: TGCGCCAGCAGCTTGGCCGGGGGACAGGGGCTAAACACTGAAGCTTTCTTT; CDR3aa: CASSLAGGQGLNTEAFF
d_gene: .; abundance: .; v_gene: TRBV11-2; j_gene: TRBJ2-1; CDR3nt: TGTGCCAGCAGCTTAGGGGTCTACAATGAGCAGTTCTTC; CDR3aa: CASSLGVYNEQFF
d_gene: .; abundance: .; v_gene: TRBV5-1; j_gene: TRBJ2-5; CDR3nt: TGCGCCAGCAGCTTGGCCCCTAGGGGTAGGGAGACCCAGTACTTC; CDR3aa: CASSLAPRGRETQYF
d_gene: .; abundance: .; v_gene: TRBV6-5; j_gene: TRBJ1-5; CDR3nt: TGTGCCAGCGGGAGGGCTGCGGGTCAGCCCCAGCATTTT; CDR3aa: CASGRAAGQPQHF
d_gene: TRBD1; abundance: .; v_gene: TRBV7-9; j_gene: TRBJ1-1; CDR3nt: TGTGCCAGCAGCTTCCAGGGGGCTAGGACTGAAGCTTTCTTT; CDR3aa: CASSFQGARTEAFF
d_gene: .; abundance: .; v_gene: TRBV28; j_gene: TRBJ2-7; CDR3nt: TGTGCCAGCGCCAAGTCCCGCGAGCAGTACTTC; CDR3aa: CASAKSREQYF
d_gene: .; abundance: .; v_gene: TRBV10-2; j_gene: TRBJ1-1; CDR3nt: TGCGCCAGCAGAGCGACGAGGGAGACTGAAGCTTTCTTT; CDR3aa: CASRATRETEAFF
d_gene: .; abundance: .; v_gene: TRBV7-9; j_gene: TRBJ2-3; CDR3nt: TGTGCCAGCAGCTTAGCGCTGGGGGAGAGCACAGATACGCAGTATTTT; CDR3aa: CASSLALGESTDTQYF
d_gene: .; abundance: .; v_gene: TRBV28; j_gene: TRBJ2-1; CDR3nt: TGTGCCAGCAGTTTAGGGTCCGGCAATGAGCAGTTCTTC; CDR3aa: CASSLGSGNEQFF
d_gene: .; abundance: .; v_gene: TRBV7-2; j_gene: TRBJ1-3; CDR3nt: TGTGCCAGCAGCTCGAGGGCGGGAAACACCATATATTTT; CDR3aa: CASSSRAGNTIYF